A single sample is the source of the 18 T cell receptor beta chains below, sequenced in a study of blood T cell repertoires in COVID-19. Generated by immunoSEQ multiplex PCR, the TCRdb table keeps only in-frame clones and is missing some. The sample lists 75,000 to 100,000 clones, around nine tenths occurring once. The sample taken for sequencing was peripheral blood. These receptors all come from a human donor in a cohort sampled during active COVID-19.

The rearrangement joins TRBV6-4 to TRBJ1-1, with D possibly being TRBD1 (6 bases). From germline, CDR1 is MRHNA and CDR2 SNTAGT. There are 17 residues in the CDR3. V lost 6 bases and J lost 4, with 24 bases in between. CDR3 in DNA: TGTGCCAGCAGCGCGCTTCGACCGACAGGCGGGGGCACTGAAGCTTTCTTT. Translated, it gives CASSALRPTGGGTEAFF.

The chain has TRBV30 and TRBJ2-3; D is possibly TRBD1 (7 bases). This CDR3 has 17 amino acids. V was clipped by 1 base and J by 0 bases, with 17 bases between them. Per the germline V gene, CDR1 is GTSNPN and CDR2 is SVGIG (reference sequence). CDR3 sequence reads: CAWSEFSGGWSTDTQYF. Here the CDR3 DNA reads TGTGCCTGGAGTGAGTTTTCAGGGGGGTGGAGCACAGATACGCAGTATTTT.

This clone was seen just once. The V and J genes are TRBV5-8 and TRBJ1-4, with 8 bases aligning to TRBD1. The V gene end was trimmed by 3 bases and the J gene end by 0 bases; junction bases not matched to a gene: 4. The CDR3 is 16 residues long. CDR1 is SGHTS and CDR2 is YDEGEE in the germline V gene. The CDR3: CASSWGQAATNEKLFF. The CDR3 DNA is TGTGCCAGCAGCTGGGGACAGGCCGCAACTAATGAAAAACTGTTTTTT.

The chain employs TRBV2 and TRBJ1-2; 8 bases agree with TRBD1. The CDR3 sequence is 14 residues long. The trim removed 6 bases at V and 2 bases at J, leaving 5 bases unmatched. Germline V gene sequence: CDR1 SNHLY, CDR2 FYNNEI. CDR3 sequence reads: CASSGQGLNYGYTF. The CDR3 DNA follows: TGTGCCAGCAGCGGACAGGGTTTGAACTATGGCTACACCTTC.

The V gene is TRBV11-2, the J gene TRBJ2-6; maybe TRBD1 (5 bases). This CDR3 has 15 residues. Trimming left V 0 bases short and J 4 bases short, with 7 bases between. CDR1 SGHAT and CDR2 FQNNGV come from the germline V gene. The CDR3 protein is CASSLDRVGANVLTF. The DNA for the CDR3 is TGTGCCAGCAGCTTAGACAGGGTGGGGGCCAACGTCCTGACTTTC.

Comment on this clone: The sample contains more than one DNA sequence encoding this CDR3. J is TRBJ1-2 and V is TRBV28; D may be TRBD1 (6 bases). CDR3 length: 14 residues. Germline assignment: CDR1 MDHEN and CDR2 SYDVKM. Trimming cost V 3 bases and J 7 bases, with 15 bases left between them. CDR3 in DNA: TGTGCCAGCAGTTTTGGGAGGGGGAGGGGTGGCTACACCTTC. This encodes CASSFGRGRGGYTF.

The rearrangement joins TRBV7-8 to TRBJ2-1, with D maybe TRBD2 (6 bases). The CDR3 length is 16 residues. Trimming removed 4 bases at V and 1 base at J, with 14 bases between. Germline V gives CDR1 SGHVS, CDR2 FQNEAQ. The CDR3 DNA follows: TGTGCCAGCAGCTCGCGGGGCGCCATATCCTACAATGAGCAGTTCTTC. Translating it yields CASSSRGAISYNEQFF.

This clone was observed once. CDR3 nucleotide sequence: TGTGCCAGTAGTAGGACTAGCCAGAACACCGGGGAGCTGTTTTTT. Protein product: CASSRTSQNTGELFF. The genes are TRBV19 and TRBJ2-2; the match to TRBD2 covers 8 bases. J gave up 1 base and V 4 bases, and 2 bases lay outside the gene matches. The CDR3 is made up of 15 amino acids. The germline V gene encodes CDR1 LNHDA and CDR2 SQIVND (reference sequence).

The chain has TRBV7-9 and TRBJ2-3; 9 positions match TRBD2. In germline, CDR1 is SEHNR, CDR2 FQNEAQ (reference sequence). Trimming took 4 bases from V and 5 from J; bases not matched to a gene: 13. The CDR3 contains 17 residues. CDR3 in DNA: TGTGCCAGCAGCTACGAAGAGGTAGCGGGAGCGAGAGATACGCAGTATTTT. This gives the protein CASSYEEVAGARDTQYF.

This clone was detected only once. The rearrangement links TRBV4-3 to TRBJ1-5; D remains ambiguous. The CDR3 extends over 17 amino acids. Deletions cut 0 bases from V and 7 bases from J, with 19 bases between. The germline V gene has CDR1 LGHNA and CDR2 YSLEER. The CDR3 loop reads CASSQDPPGRTEQPQHF. The CDR3 bases are TGCGCCAGCAGCCAAGATCCGCCTGGGAGGACCGAGCAGCCCCAGCATTTT.

A few counts support this clone. This rearrangement joins TRBV5-4 to TRBJ2-2, with 9 bases matching TRBD1. The V gene end was trimmed by 0 bases and the J gene end by 8 bases; junction bases not matched to a gene: 5. Germline values: CDR1 SGHNT, CDR2 YYREEE (reference sequence). The CDR3 sequence is 15 residues long. CDR3 region: CASSLDTGGGGELFF. Written as DNA, the CDR3 is TGTGCCAGCAGCTTGGATACAGGGGGCGGGGGGGAGCTGTTTTTT.

The rearrangement links TRBV3-1 (or the pseudogene TRBV3-2) to TRBJ2-5; 7 bases align to TRBD2. The CDR3 is made up of 14 amino acids. The V gene end was trimmed by 5 bases and the J gene end by 2 bases; junction bases not matched to a gene: 5. The V gene's germline CDR1 is LGHDT and CDR2 YNNKEL (reference sequence). CDR3 protein: CASSGLVLQETQYF. CDR3 DNA: TGTGCCAGCAGCGGACTAGTGCTGCAAGAGACCCAGTACTTC.

This sequence joins TRBV29-1 and TRBJ1-3; D gene uncertain. CDR3 length: 15 amino acids. The germline V gene encodes CDR1 SQVTM and CDR2 ANQGSEA. Trimming removed 6 bases at V and 4 bases at J, with 19 bases between. The CDR3 reads CSVSGEGLRGNTIYF. CDR3 in DNA: TGCAGCGTCTCCGGGGAGGGATTGAGAGGAAACACCATATATTTT.

The rearrangement links TRBV19 to TRBJ1-6, with 9 bases matching TRBD1. Germline V CDR1 and CDR2: LNHDA, SQIVND (reference sequence). The V gene end was trimmed by 1 base and the J gene end by 10 bases; junction bases not matched to a gene: 8. The CDR3 extends over 16 amino acids. CDR3 sequence (DNA): TGTGCCAGTAGTATAGTTTCCGGGACAGGGACCTCACCCCTCCACTTT. Its translation is CASSIVSGTGTSPLHF.

This rearrangement joins TRBV7-2 to TRBJ2-5; a possible D gene is TRBD2 (6 bases). This CDR3 region has 14 residues. Germline CDR1 is SGHTA and CDR2 is FQGNSA. The ends were cut back, 1 base at V and 3 bases at J, with 9 bases in the middle. As DNA, the CDR3 is TGTGCCAGCAGCTTAGAAACGGGAGAAGAGACCCAGTACTTC. Translated: CASSLETGEETQYF.

The chain couples TRBV19 to TRBJ2-1, with 11 bases fitting TRBD1. Germline lookup yields CDR1 LNHDA and CDR2 SQIVND (reference sequence). Unmatched junction bases numbered 5, after V lost 3 bases and J lost 4 bases. The CDR3 length is 16 residues. The CDR3 reads CASSIRTGGAYNEQFF. In nucleotides, the CDR3 is TGTGCCAGTAGTATTCGGACAGGGGGCGCATACAATGAGCAGTTCTTC.

V and J are TRBV7-9 and TRBJ1-6; TRBD1 matches 10 bases. The CDR3 has 15 residues. The trim removed 1 base at V and 7 bases at J, leaving 1 base unmatched. In germline, CDR1 is SEHNR, CDR2 FQNEAQ (reference sequence). CDR3 amino acids: CASSLGQGANSPLHF. CDR3 in DNA: TGTGCCAGCAGCTTAGGACAGGGGGCGAATTCACCCCTCCACTTT.

The chain is built from TRBV27 and TRBJ1-6; 7 bases agree with TRBD1. The CDR3 loop spans 15 amino acids. V was clipped by 6 bases and J by 10 bases; unmatched bases: 12. Per germline, CDR1 MNHEY and CDR2 SMNVEV (reference sequence). CDR3 DNA sequence: TGTGCCAGCAGCCAAAGACAGGGAGGTGGGTCACCCCTCCACTTT. This gives the protein CASSQRQGGGSPLHF.